This TCR beta chain was identified in a study of blood T cells in healthy people across ages. Whole-study context: There was about one barcoded beta molecule captured by template switching per two T cells.

This clonotype occurred a few times. The antigen is not known. Through a sample-barcoded 5' primer and a J-beta primer mix, a second PCR was run for roughly 6 to 11 cycles. Via MiXCR, TCRdb re-called the 5' RACE reads, giving one row per CDR3 protein. This repertoire shows some 1.1 million distinct CDR3 sequences, 30% to 40% found once; its top ten account for 13%. General observations from the study: Donor CMV status, an unknown factor, possibly confounded changes in expanded clonotypes.

Germline CDR1 is MNHEY and CDR2 is SVGEGT. The CDR3 spans 18 residues. After removal of 0 bases from V and 3 bases from J, the junction contained 10 bases not matched to a gene. Sequencing was performed on blood. The rearrangement uses TRBV6-2 or TRBV6-3 and TRBJ2-1; 8 bases line up with TRBD2. The TCR sequence derives from a man between 18 and 35 years old in good health. The CDR3 spells CASSYSSDGGGFYNEQFF. CDR3 DNA sequence: TGTGCCAGCAGTTACTCGAGTGATGGCGGGGGGTTCTACAATGAGCAGTTCTTC.